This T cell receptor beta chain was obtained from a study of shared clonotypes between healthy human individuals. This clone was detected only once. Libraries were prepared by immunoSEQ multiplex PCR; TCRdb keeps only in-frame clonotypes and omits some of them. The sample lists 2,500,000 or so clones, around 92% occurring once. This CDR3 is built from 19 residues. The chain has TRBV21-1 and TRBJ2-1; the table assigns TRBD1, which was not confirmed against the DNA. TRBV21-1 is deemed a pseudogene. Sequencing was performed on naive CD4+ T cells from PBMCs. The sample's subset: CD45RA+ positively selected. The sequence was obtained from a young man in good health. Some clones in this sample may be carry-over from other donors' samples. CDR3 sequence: CASSKTSRSGTGDYNEQFF. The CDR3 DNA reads TGTGCCAGCAGCAAAACCTCCCGCTCCGGGACAGGCGATTACAATGAGCAGTTCTTC.